The clone carrying this T cell receptor beta chain was seen ten or more times. Its matching antigen is unknown. Peripheral blood was collected in volumes of around 6 milliliters at each of two time points. Genomic DNA provided the template from which TCR beta CDR3 was amplified by two-round multiplex PCR. Primers specific to each TRBV and TRBJ gene were used in first-round PCR. Via MiXCR, TCRdb re-called the multiplex PCR reads, giving one row per CDR3 protein. Here the sample spans roughly 16,000 distinct CDR3 sequences, around 29% being singletons. Germline CDR1 reads MNHNS; CDR2 reads SASEGT. This CDR3 has 14 residues. V dropped 3 bases and J dropped 8 bases, with 13 bases sitting between them. This entry is derived from a study of prognosis after radiotherapy for stage I lung cancer. Study-wide context: Newly diagnosed primary stage I lung tumors were present in some 15 patients, and oligometastatic NSCLC after surgical resection of the primary tumor was present in several patients. Findings and limits, study-wide: Reportedly, TRBV and TRBJ gene usage varied with metastasis presence.

This material consisted of PBMCs, taken before or after stereotactic body radiation therapy (not recorded which). This rearrangement joins TRBV6-1 to TRBJ1-4; D is uncertain. This receptor was identified in a donor aged 50 or older with non-small cell lung cancer. CDR3 DNA: TGTGCCAGCAGTGAGTTACAGTTCCCCGAAAAACTGTTTTTT. It encodes CASSELQFPEKLFF.